This T cell receptor (beta chain) was documented in a study of cytotoxic CD8 clonotypes in ibrutinib-treated CLL. Notes on the study in general: Public clonotypes, rarely seen, contracted or held steady on treatment. Having risen at ibrutinib response, clonality had fallen back toward baseline by progression.

Assay used: immunoSEQ multiplex PCR; TCRdb lists only in-frame clones, some missing. The sample has about 24,000 clones; less than 80% are singletons. In regard to this clone: Its antigen is unknown.

The sequence was collected from a human donor with chronic lymphocytic leukemia. The specimen comprised PBMCs, sampled before ibrutinib treatment.

The chain's CDR3 is CASSTSVGLAGGYNEQFF. DNA for the CDR3: TGTGCCAGCAGCACCTCCGTGGGACTAGCGGGAGGCTACAATGAGCAGTTCTTC. The V and J genes are TRBV5-4 and TRBJ2-1; 15 bases agree with TRBD2. Germline CDR1 SGHNT, CDR2 YYREEE (reference sequence). V lost 4 bases to trimming and J lost 3 bases; unmatched junction nucleotides: 8. CDR3 size: 18 residues.